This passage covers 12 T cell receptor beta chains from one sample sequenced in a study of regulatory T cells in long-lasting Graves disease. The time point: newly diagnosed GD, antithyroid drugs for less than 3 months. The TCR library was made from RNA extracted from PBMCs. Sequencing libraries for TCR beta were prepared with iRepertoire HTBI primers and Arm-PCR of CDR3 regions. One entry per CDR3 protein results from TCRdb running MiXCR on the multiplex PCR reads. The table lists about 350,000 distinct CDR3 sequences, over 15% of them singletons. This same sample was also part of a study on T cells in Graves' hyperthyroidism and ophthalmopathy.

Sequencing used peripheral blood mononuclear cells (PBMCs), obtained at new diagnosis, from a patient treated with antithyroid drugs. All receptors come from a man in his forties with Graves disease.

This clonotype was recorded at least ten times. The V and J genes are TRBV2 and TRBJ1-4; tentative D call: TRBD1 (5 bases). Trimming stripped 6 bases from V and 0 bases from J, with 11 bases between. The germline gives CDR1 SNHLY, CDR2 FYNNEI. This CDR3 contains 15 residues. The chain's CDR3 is CASRGTRSTNEKLFF. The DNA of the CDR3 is TGTGCCAGCAGGGGGACCAGGTCAACTAATGAAAAACTGTTTTTT. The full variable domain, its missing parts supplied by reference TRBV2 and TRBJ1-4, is EPEVTQTPSHQVTQMGQEVILRCVPISNHLYFYWYRQILGQKVEFLVSFYNNEISEKSEIFDDQFSVERPDGSNFTLKIRSTKLEDSAMYFCASRGTRSTNEKLFFGSGTQLSVL.

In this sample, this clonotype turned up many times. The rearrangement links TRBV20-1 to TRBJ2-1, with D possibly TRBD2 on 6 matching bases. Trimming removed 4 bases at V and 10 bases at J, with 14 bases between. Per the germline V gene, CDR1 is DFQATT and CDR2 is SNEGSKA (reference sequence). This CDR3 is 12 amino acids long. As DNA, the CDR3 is TGCAGTGCTATGCGCGGAGGGCGGGAGCAGTTCTTC. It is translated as CSAMRGGREQFF.

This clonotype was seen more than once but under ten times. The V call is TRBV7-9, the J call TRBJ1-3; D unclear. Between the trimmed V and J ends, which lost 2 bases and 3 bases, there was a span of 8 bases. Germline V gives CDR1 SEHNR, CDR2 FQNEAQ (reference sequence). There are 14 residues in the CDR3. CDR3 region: CASSLRGGGNTIYF. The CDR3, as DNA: TGTGCCAGCAGCTTACGAGGAGGTGGAAACACCATATATTTT.

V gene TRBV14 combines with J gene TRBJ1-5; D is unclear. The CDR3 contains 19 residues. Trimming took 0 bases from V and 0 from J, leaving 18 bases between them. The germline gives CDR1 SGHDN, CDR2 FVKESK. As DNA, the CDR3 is TGTGCCAGCAGCCAAGATACCGTCCCCCGTGAAAATAGCAATCAGCCCCAGCATTTT. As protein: CASSQDTVPRENSNQPQHF.

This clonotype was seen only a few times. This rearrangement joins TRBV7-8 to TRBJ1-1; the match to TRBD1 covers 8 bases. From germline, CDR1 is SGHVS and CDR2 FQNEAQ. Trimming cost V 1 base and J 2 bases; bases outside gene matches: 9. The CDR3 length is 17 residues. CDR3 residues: CASSLGAGGTGNTEAFF. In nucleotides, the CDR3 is TGTGCCAGCAGCTTAGGGGCAGGGGGCACGGGAAACACTGAAGCTTTCTTT.

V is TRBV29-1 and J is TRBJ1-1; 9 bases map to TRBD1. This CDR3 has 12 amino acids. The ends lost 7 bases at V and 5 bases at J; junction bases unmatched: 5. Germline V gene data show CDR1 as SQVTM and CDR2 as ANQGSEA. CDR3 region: CSADRGETEAFF. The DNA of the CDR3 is TGCAGCGCGGACAGGGGAGAGACTGAAGCTTTCTTT.

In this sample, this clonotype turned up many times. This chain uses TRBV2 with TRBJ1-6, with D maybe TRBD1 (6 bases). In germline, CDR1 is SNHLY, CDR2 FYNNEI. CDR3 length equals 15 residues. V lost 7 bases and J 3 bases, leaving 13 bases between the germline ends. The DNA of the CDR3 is TGTGCCAGCATCCCCGACAGGAGCTATAATTCACCCCTCCACTTT. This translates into CASIPDRSYNSPLHF.

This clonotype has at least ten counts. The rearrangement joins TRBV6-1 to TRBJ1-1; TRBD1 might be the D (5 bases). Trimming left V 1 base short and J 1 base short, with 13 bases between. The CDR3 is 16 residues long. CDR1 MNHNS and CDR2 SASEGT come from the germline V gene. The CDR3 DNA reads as TGTGCCAGCAGTGAAGTGGGTAGGGGAAAGAACACTGAAGCTTTCTTT. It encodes CASSEVGRGKNTEAFF.

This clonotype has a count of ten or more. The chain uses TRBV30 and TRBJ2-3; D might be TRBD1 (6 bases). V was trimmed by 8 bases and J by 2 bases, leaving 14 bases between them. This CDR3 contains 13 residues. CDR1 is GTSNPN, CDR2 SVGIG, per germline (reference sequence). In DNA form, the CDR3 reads TGTGCCCAAACGACAGGCAACACAGATACGCAGTATTTT. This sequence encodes CAQTTGNTDTQYF. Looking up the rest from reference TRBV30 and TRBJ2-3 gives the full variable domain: SQTIHQWPATLVQPVGSPLSLECTVEGTSNPNLYWYRQAAGRGLQLLFYSVGIGQISSEVPQNLSASRPQDRQFILSSKKLLLSDSGFYLCAQTTGNTDTQYFGPGTRLTVL.

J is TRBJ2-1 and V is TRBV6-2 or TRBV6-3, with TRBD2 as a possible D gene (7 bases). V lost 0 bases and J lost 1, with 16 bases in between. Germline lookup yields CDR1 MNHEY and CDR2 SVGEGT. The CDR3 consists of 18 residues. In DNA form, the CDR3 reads TGTGCCAGCAGTTACTCCGATCGGGGGGCCCCTTCCTACAATGAGCAGTTCTTC. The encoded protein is CASSYSDRGAPSYNEQFF.

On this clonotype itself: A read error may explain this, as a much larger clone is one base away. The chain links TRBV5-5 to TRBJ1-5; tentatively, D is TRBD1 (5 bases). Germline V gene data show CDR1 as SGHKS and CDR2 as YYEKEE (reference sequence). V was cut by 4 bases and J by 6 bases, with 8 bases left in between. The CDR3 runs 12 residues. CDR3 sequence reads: CASSRDGQPQHF. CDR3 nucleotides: TGTGCCAGCAGCCGGGACGGTCAGCCCCAGCATTTT.

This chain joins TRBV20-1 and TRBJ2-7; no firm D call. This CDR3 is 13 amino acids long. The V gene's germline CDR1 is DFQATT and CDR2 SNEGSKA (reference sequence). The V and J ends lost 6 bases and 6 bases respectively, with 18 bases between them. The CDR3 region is CSARPRPPAEQYF. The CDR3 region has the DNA TGCAGTGCACGGCCGCGGCCCCCCGCCGAGCAGTACTTC.